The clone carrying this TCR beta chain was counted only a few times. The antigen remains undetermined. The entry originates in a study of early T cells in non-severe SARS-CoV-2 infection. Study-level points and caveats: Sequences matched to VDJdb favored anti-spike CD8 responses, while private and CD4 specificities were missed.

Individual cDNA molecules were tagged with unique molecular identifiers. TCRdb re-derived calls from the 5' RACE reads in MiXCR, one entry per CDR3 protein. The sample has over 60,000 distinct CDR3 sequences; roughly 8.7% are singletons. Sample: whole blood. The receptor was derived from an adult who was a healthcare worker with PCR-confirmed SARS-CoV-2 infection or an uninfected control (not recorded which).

The DNA for the CDR3 is TGTGCCAGCAGTTACTTGGGTGGCACCGGGGAGCTGTTTTTT. Protein: CASSYLGGTGELFF. The rearrangement joins TRBV6-2 or TRBV6-3 to TRBJ2-2; no definite D call. This CDR3 contains 14 residues. Germline V CDR1 and CDR2: MNHEY, SVGEGT. The V end lost 1 base, the J end lost 4 bases, and 7 bases lay between the germline ends.